The TCR beta chain under discussion was sequenced for a study of blood T cell repertoires in COVID-19. At the level of the study: PBMCs, B-cell-depleted T cells, or T cells were the source of the cDNA or gDNA that made up the material.

The method was immunoSEQ multiplex PCR; TCRdb's version includes in-frame clones alone and lacks a portion of them. The table has approximately 230,000 clones, 85% to 90% seen once; the top ten hold over 1.5%. V shed 3 bases, J shed 2 bases, and the junction held 1 base outside the gene matches. Germline CDR1 reads SGHKS; CDR2 reads YYEKEE (reference sequence). The CDR3 runs to 14 residues. Participant reports of clinical history set cohort assignment. This clone was observed a few times. The receptor comes from a man aged 35-49 years who had recovered from COVID-19. The sample consisted of PBMCs or T cells enriched from blood (not recorded which). The chain links TRBV5-5 to TRBJ2-7; 11 positions agree with TRBD1. In nucleotides, the CDR3 is TGTGCCAGCAGCTCGGGACAGGGGGCCTACGAGCAGTACTTC. This sequence encodes CASSSGQGAYEQYF.